A selection of T cell receptor beta chains follows, all from one sample in a study of early T cells in non-severe SARS-CoV-2 infection. TCRdb re-derived calls from the 5' RACE reads in MiXCR, one entry per CDR3 protein. The data show about 84,000 distinct CDR3 sequences, 12% seen once. Sequencing input: whole blood. All receptors derive from an adult who was a healthcare worker with PCR-confirmed SARS-CoV-2 infection or an uninfected control (not recorded which). Each CDR3 is given with its conserved first and last residue. The D gene is left open where the match is weak. Clone size is stated in some rows and not others, as once, few, many or a class when expanded.

cdr3_aa	cdr3_nt	d_call	j_call	clone_size	v_call
CASSSEGRSSGNTIYF	TGCGCCAGCAGCTCGGAGGGACGGAGCTCTGGAAACACCATATATTTT	-	TRBJ1-3	many	TRBV5-1
CASSLENEQFF	TGTGCCAGCAGCTTAGAGAATGAGCAGTTCTTC	-	TRBJ2-1	few	TRBV11-1
CASSDGFRTVYEQYF	TGTGCCAGCAGTGACGGTTTTAGGACTGTCTACGAGCAGTACTTC	-	TRBJ2-7	many	TRBV6-1
CASRPYAGQGGSYEQYF	TGTGCCAGCAGACCTTACGCCGGACAGGGAGGCTCCTACGAGCAGTACTTC	TRBD1	TRBJ2-7	-	TRBV28
CASGPTDGWPYSNQPQHF	TGTGCCAGCGGACCGACGGACGGCTGGCCTTATAGCAATCAGCCCCAGCATTTT	-	TRBJ1-5	many	TRBV27
CASSQERRAGALTEAFF	TGTGCCAGCAGCCAAGAACGTCGTGCAGGGGCTTTAACTGAAGCTTTCTTT	-	TRBJ1-1	few	TRBV3-1
CSVGWDNYGYTF	TGCAGCGTAGGGTGGGATAACTATGGCTACACCTTC	-	TRBJ1-2	-	TRBV29-1
CASSSVEAFF	TGTGCCAGCAGTTCGGTTGAAGCTTTCTTT	-	TRBJ1-1	-	TRBV7-9
CASSLRQGLEAFF	TGTGCCAGCAGTTTGAGACAGGGTCTCGAAGCTTTCTTT	TRBD1	TRBJ1-1	-	TRBV12-3/TRBV12-4
CSARDKRAAYNEQFF	TGCAGTGCTAGAGATAAGCGGGCCGCCTACAATGAGCAGTTCTTC	-	TRBJ2-1	few	TRBV20-1
CASRRTATYGYTF	TGTGCCAGCAGGCGGACAGCCACCTATGGCTACACCTTC	-	TRBJ1-2	many	TRBV2
CASSLALGQLSNQPQHF	TGTGCCAGCAGTTTAGCGCTCGGACAGCTTAGCAATCAGCCCCAGCATTTT	-	TRBJ1-5	-	TRBV12-3/TRBV12-4
CATSRPGGEQFF	TGTGCCACCAGCAGACCTGGAGGAGAGCAGTTCTTC	-	TRBJ2-1	many	TRBV15
CSPLAGGSSYNEQFF	TGCAGTCCGCTAGCGGGGGGGAGCTCCTACAATGAGCAGTTCTTC	TRBD2	TRBJ2-1	few	TRBV20-1
CASSSYRAVGAFF	TGTGCCAGCAGCTCGTACAGGGCCGTAGGAGCTTTCTTT	-	TRBJ1-1	many	TRBV7-9
CASSLSGGWDEQFF	TGTGCCAGCAGCTTAAGTGGGGGCTGGGATGAGCAGTTCTTC	-	TRBJ2-1	many	TRBV7-3
CAISGDYEQYF	TGTGCCATCAGTGGTGACTACGAGCAGTACTTC	-	TRBJ2-7	few	TRBV10-3
CASSSGLAGGYEQYF	TGTGCCAGCAGTTCGGGACTAGCGGGAGGCTACGAGCAGTACTTC	TRBD2	TRBJ2-7	few	TRBV6-6
CASSSQRFTDTQYF	TGTGCCAGCAGTTCGCAACGTTTTACAGATACGCAGTATTTT	-	TRBJ2-3	-	TRBV28
CASSQQYGGTEAFF	TGTGCCAGCAGCCAACAGTACGGAGGGACTGAAGCTTTCTTT	-	TRBJ1-1	many	TRBV3-1
CASSEARRVGRANSNQPQHF	TGTGCCAGCAGTGAAGCCCGCCGGGTCGGCCGGGCAAACAGCAATCAGCCCCAGCATTTT	-	TRBJ1-5	many	TRBV2
CSAQAGANEKLFF	TGCAGTGCACAAGCAGGAGCTAATGAAAAACTGTTTTTT	-	TRBJ1-4	-	TRBV20-1
CAISTDGTRQYF	TGTGCCATCAGTACGGACGGGACGAGGCAGTACTTC	-	TRBJ2-7	few	TRBV10-3
CASTKGQANQPQHF	TGTGCCAGCACTAAAGGACAGGCCAATCAGCCCCAGCATTTT	TRBD1	TRBJ1-5	many	TRBV6-2/TRBV6-3
CASRSDRSSNQPQHF	TGTGCCAGCAGATCGGACAGGAGTAGCAATCAGCCCCAGCATTTT	TRBD1	TRBJ1-5	many	TRBV28
CASRNDRDTQYF	TGTGCCAGCCGAAATGACCGGGATACGCAGTATTTT	-	TRBJ2-3	many	TRBV27
CASSWTEGTGELFF	TGTGCCAGCAGCTGGACAGAGGGGACCGGGGAGCTGTTTTTT	-	TRBJ2-2	-	TRBV7-9
CASRPGQGPYEQYF	TGTGCCAGCAGGCCGGGACAGGGACCCTACGAGCAGTACTTC	TRBD1	TRBJ2-7	many	TRBV7-8
CASSLAGHGIGELFF	TGTGCCAGCAGCCTAGCGGGACATGGGATCGGGGAGCTGTTTTTT	TRBD2	TRBJ2-2	many	TRBV13
CASSLIRGGEQYF	TGTGCCAGCAGCTTAATCAGGGGAGGCGAGCAGTACTTC	-	TRBJ2-7	many	TRBV11-2
CASSDLGAIDEQYF	TGTGCCAGCAGTGATTTGGGGGCTATAGACGAGCAGTACTTC	-	TRBJ2-7	-	TRBV2
CASTSGQTNTEAFF	TGTGCCAGCACCTCCGGACAGACGAACACTGAAGCTTTCTTT	-	TRBJ1-1	few	TRBV6-2/TRBV6-3
CASSATGGGYYEQYF	TGTGCCAGCAGCGCGACCGGGGGCGGGTACTACGAGCAGTACTTC	-	TRBJ2-7	-	TRBV5-6
CASSRRGKTDTQYF	TGTGCCAGCAGTCGAAGAGGGAAGACAGATACGCAGTATTTT	-	TRBJ2-3	many	TRBV7-8
CASSLEGGWTTTEQYF	TGTGCCAGCAGCTTAGAGGGGGGGTGGACTACTACCGAGCAGTACTTC	-	TRBJ2-7	few	TRBV7-6
CASSLGTSRQETQYF	TGTGCCAGCAGCTTAGGGACTAGCAGACAAGAGACCCAGTACTTC	TRBD2	TRBJ2-5	-	TRBV7-6